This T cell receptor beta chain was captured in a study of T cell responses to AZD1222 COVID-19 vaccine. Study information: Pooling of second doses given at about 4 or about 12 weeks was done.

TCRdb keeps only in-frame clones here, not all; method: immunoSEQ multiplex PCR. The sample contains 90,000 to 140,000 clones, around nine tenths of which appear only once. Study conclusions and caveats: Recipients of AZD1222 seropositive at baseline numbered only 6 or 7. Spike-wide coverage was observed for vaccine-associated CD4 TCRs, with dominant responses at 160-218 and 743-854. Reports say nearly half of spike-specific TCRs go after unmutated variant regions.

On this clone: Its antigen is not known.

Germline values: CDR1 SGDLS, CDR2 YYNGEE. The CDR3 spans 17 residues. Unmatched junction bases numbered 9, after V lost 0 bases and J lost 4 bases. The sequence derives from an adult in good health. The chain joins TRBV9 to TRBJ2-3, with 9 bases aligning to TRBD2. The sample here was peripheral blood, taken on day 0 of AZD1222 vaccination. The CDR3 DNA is TGTGCCAGCAGCGTAGCCCTAGCGGGATTGGGCTCAGATACGCAGTATTTT. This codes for CASSVALAGLGSDTQYF.